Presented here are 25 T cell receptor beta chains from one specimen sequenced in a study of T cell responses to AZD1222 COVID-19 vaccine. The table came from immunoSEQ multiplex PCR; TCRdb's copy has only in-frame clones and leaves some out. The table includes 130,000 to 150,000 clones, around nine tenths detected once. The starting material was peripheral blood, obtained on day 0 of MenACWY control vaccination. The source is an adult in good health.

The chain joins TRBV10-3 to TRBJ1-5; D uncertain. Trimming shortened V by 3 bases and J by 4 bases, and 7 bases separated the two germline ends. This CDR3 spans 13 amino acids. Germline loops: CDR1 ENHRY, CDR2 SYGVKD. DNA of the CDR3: TGTGCCATCAGTGACTACACAAATCAGCCCCAGCATTTT. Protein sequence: CAISDYTNQPQHF.

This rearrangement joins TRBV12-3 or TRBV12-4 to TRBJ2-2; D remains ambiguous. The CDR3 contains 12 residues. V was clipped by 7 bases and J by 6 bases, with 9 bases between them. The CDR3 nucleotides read TGTGCCAGCATCTTTTCTTCCGGGGAGCTGTTTTTT. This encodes CASIFSSGELFF.

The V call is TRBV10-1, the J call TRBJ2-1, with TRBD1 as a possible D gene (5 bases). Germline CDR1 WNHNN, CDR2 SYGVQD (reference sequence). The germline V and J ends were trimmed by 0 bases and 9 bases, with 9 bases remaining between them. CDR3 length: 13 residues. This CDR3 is CASSESRVSEQFF. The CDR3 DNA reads TGCGCCAGCAGTGAGTCCAGGGTCAGTGAGCAGTTCTTC.

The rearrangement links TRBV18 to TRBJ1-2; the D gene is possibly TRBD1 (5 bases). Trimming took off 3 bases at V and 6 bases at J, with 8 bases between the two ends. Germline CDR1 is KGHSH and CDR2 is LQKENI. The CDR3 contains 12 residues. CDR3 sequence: CASSPTVDGYTF. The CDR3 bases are TGTGCCAGCTCACCGACAGTAGATGGCTACACCTTC.

This chain's CDR3 is CASSQDEGPGLAGGNTIYF. The CDR3 nucleotides are TGTGCCAGCAGCCAAGACGAGGGGCCTGGTTTGGCGGGTGGAAACACCATATATTTT. The V call is TRBV3-1 (or the pseudogene TRBV3-2), the J call TRBJ1-3; TRBD1 is a possible D gene (5 bases). CDR3 length: 19 amino acids. Germline values: CDR1 LGHDT, CDR2 YNNKEL (reference sequence). The ends were cut back, 0 bases at V and 3 bases at J, with 21 bases in the middle.

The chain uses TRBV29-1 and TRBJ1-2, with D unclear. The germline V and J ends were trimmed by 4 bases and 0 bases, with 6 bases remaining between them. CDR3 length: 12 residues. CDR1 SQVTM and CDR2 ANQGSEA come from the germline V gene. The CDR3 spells CSVAGTNYGYTF. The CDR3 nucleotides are TGCAGCGTTGCGGGGACTAACTATGGCTACACCTTC. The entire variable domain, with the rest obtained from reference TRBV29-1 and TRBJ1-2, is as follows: SAVISQKPSRDICQRGTSLTIQCQVDSQVTMMFWYRQQPGQSLTLIATANQGSEATYESGFVIDKFPISRPNLTFSTLTVSNMSPEDSSIYLCSVAGTNYGYTFGSGTRLTVV.

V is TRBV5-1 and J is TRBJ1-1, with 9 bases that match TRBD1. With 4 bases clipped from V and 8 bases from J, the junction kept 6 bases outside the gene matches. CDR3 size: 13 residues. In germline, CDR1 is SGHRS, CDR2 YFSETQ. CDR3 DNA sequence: TGCGCCAGCAGCGTAACAGGGGGCTCCGAAGCTTTCTTT. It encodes CASSVTGGSEAFF.

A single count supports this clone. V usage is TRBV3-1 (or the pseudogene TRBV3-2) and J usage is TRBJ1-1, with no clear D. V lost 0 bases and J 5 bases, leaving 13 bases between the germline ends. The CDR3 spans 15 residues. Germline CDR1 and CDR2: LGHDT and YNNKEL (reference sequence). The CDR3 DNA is TGTGCCAGCAGCCAAGATCTGACCCGAGGGACTGAAGCTTTCTTT. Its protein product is CASSQDLTRGTEAFF.

The CDR3 spells CASAVAGGRNEQFF. The CDR3, as DNA: TGTGCCAGCGCGGTCGCGGGAGGGAGGAATGAGCAGTTCTTC. The chain combines TRBV27 with TRBJ2-1, with 9 bases identical to TRBD2. V gave up 8 bases and J gave up 7 bases; unmatched junction bases: 9. Germline V gene sequence: CDR1 MNHEY, CDR2 SMNVEV (reference sequence). The CDR3 runs to 14 residues.

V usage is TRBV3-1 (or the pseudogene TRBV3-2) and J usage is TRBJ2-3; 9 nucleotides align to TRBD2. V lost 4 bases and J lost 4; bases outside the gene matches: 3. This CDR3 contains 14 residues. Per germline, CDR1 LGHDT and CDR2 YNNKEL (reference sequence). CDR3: CASSRRLAADTQYF. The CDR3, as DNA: TGTGCCAGCAGCCGAAGACTAGCGGCAGATACGCAGTATTTT.

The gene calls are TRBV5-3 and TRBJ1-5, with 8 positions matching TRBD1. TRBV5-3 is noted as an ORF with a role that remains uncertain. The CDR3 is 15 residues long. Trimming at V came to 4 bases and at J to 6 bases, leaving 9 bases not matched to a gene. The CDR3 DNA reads TGTGCCAGAAGCCGTGACAGGGGAAAGAGTCAGCCCCAGCATTTT. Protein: CARSRDRGKSQPQHF.

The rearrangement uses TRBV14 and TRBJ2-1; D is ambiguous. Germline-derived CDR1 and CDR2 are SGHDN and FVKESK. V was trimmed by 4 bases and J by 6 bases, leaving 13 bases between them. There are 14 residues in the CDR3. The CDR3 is CASSPGRQGNEQFF. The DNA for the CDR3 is TGTGCCAGCAGCCCTGGCCGGCAAGGCAATGAGCAGTTCTTC.

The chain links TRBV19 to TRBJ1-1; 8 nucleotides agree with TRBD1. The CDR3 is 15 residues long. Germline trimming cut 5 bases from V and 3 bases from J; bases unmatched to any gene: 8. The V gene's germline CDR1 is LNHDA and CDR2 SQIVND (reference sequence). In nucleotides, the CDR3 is TGTGCCAGTAGTTTATTACGGACAGGGCACACTGAAGCTTTCTTT. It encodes CASSLLRTGHTEAFF.

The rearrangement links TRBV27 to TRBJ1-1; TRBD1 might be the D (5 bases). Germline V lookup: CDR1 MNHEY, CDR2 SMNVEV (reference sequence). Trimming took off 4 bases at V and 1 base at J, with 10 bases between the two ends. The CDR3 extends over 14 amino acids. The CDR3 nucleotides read TGTGCCAGCAGTTACAGGTCGGGGAACACTGAAGCTTTCTTT. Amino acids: CASSYRSGNTEAFF.

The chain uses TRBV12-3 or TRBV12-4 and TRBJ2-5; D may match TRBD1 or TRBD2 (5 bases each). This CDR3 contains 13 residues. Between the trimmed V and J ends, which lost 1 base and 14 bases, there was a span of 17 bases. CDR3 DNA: TGTGCCAGCAGTTTAGGATCTGGGGACCTGCCATACTTC. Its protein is CASSLGSGDLPYF.

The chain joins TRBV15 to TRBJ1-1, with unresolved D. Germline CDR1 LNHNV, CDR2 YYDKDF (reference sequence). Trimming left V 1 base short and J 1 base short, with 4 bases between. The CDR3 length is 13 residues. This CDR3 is CATSRAGNTEAFF. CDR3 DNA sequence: TGTGCCACCAGCAGAGCGGGGAACACTGAAGCTTTCTTT. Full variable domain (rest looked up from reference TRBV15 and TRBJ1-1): DAMVIQNPRYQVTQFGKPVTLSCSQTLNHNVMYWYQQKSSQAPKLLFHYYDKDFNNEADTPDNFQSRRPNTSFCFLDIRSPGLGDTAMYLCATSRAGNTEAFFGQGTRLTVV.

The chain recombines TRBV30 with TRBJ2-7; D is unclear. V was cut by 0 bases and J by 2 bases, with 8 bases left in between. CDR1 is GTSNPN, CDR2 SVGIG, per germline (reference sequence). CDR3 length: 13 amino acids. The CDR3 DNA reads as TGTGCCTGGAGTGTTAGACCCCCCTACGAGCAGTACTTC. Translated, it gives CAWSVRPPYEQYF.

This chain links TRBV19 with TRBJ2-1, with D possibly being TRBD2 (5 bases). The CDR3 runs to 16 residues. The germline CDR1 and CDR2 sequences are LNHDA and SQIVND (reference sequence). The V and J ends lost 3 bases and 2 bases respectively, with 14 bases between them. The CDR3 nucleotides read TGTGCCAGTAGTATCCCCGGGCGGGTGGCCTACAATGAGCAGTTCTTC. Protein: CASSIPGRVAYNEQFF.

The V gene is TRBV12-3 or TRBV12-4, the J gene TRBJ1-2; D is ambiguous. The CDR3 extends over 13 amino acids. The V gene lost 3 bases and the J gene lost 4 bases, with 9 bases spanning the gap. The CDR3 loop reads CASSFPETYGYTF. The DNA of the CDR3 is TGTGCCAGCAGTTTTCCGGAGACCTATGGCTACACCTTC.

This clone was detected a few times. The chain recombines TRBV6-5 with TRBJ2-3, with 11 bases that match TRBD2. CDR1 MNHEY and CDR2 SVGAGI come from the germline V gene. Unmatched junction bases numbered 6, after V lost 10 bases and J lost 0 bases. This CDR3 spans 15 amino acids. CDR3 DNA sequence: TGTGCCACCTCAAGACTAGCGGGGAGCACAGATACGCAGTATTTT. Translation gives CATSRLAGSTDTQYF.

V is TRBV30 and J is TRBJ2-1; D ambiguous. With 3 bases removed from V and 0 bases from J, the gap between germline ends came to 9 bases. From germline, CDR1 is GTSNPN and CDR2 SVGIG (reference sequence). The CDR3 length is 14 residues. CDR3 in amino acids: CAWSNGVSYNEQFF. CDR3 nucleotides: TGTGCCTGGAGCAACGGCGTCTCCTACAATGAGCAGTTCTTC.

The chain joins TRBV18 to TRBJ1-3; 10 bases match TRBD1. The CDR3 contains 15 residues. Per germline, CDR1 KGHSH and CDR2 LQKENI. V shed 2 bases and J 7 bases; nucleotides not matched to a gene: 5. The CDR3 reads CASSPMDRGWNTIYF. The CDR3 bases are TGTGCCAGCTCACCAATGGACAGGGGGTGGAACACCATATATTTT.

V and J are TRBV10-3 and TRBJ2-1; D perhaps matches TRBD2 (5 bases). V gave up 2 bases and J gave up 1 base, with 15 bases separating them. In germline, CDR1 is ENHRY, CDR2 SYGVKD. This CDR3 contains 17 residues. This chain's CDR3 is CAISERMTSGSYNEQFF. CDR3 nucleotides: TGTGCCATCAGTGAGAGGATGACCTCGGGGTCCTACAATGAGCAGTTCTTC.

The DNA of the CDR3 is TGTGCCACCAGTGGCCTACAAGAGACCCAGTACTTC. It codes for CATSGLQETQYF. The chain is built from TRBV24-1 and TRBJ2-5; D uncertain. This CDR3 has 12 amino acids. The V and J ends lost 5 bases and 2 bases respectively, with 5 bases between them. Germline V CDR1 and CDR2: KGHDR, SFDVKD.

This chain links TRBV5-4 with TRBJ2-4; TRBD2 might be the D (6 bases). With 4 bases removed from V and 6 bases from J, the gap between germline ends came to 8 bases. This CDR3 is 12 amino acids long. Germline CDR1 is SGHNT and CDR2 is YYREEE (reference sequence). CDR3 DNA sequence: TGTGCCAGCAGCCAGGGACTAAACATTCAGTACTTC. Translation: CASSQGLNIQYF.